Following are 3 T cell receptor beta chains from one sample sequenced in a study of shared clonotypes between healthy human individuals. This table comes from immunoSEQ multiplex PCR, and its TCRdb copy is limited to in-frame clones, with some not included. The sample lists a few million clones; 85% to 95% were seen once. CD45RO-negative, CCR7-positively selected cells formed the naive CD8 fraction, excluding terminally differentiated effector memory CD45RA+ cells. Sequences were obtained from naive CD8+ T cells from PBMCs. The receptor set was obtained from a man younger than 35 in good health. Some clones in this sample may be carry-over from other donors' samples.

The chain is built from TRBV7-2 and TRBJ1-2; the match to TRBD1 covers 10 bases. The CDR3 is made up of 15 amino acids. V lost 5 bases to trimming and J lost 4 bases; unmatched junction nucleotides: 7. Per germline, CDR1 SGHTA and CDR2 FQGNSA. CDR3 nucleotides: TGTGCCAGCAGCCTCACGACAGGGGGCGTCTATGGCTACACCTTC. The encoded protein is CASSLTTGGVYGYTF.

This clone showed up just once. The V and J genes are TRBV28 and TRBJ2-3; perhaps D is TRBD1 or TRBD2 (5 bases each). The CDR3 spans 18 residues. Trimming left V 1 base short and J 8 bases short, with 25 bases between. Germline V gene data show CDR1 as MDHEN and CDR2 as SYDVKM. The CDR3 reads CASSLYKENSRGFGTQYF. CDR3 nucleotide sequence: TGTGCCAGCAGTTTATATAAAGAGAACTCACGGGGCTTTGGTACGCAGTATTTT.

The chain employs TRBV28 and TRBJ1-5, with no clear D. Germline CDR1 reads MDHEN; CDR2 reads SYDVKM. This CDR3 is built from 14 residues. Between the trimmed V and J ends, which lost 7 bases and 6 bases, there was a span of 16 bases. Here the CDR3 reads CASTTGYRGQPQHF. The DNA for the CDR3 is TGTGCCAGCACCACCGGGTACCGGGGTCAGCCCCAGCATTTT.